Listed here are 27 T cell receptor beta chains from one sample, sequenced in a study of cytomegalovirus exposure and HLA in healthy donors. Some clones are missing from TCRdb's copy, which holds only in-frame ones; the method was immunoSEQ multiplex PCR. The sample has roughly 130,000 clones, about 88% seen once. The sample was PBMCs. These receptors were collected from a man younger than 45 in good health and CMV-seronegative.

The chain recombines TRBV7-2 with TRBJ1-2; D is ambiguous. This CDR3 region has 14 residues. Deletions cut 1 base from V and 1 base from J, with 7 bases between. Per the germline V gene, CDR1 is SGHTA and CDR2 is FQGNSA. The DNA of the CDR3 is TGTGCCAGCAGCTTAGACGGTTTTAACTATGGCTACACCTTC. Its protein is CASSLDGFNYGYTF.

As DNA, the CDR3 is TGTGCCACCAGCAGCTCAATGAGGGACATCGGGACAGATACGCAGTATTTT. Translating it yields CATSSSMRDIGTDTQYF. The chain employs TRBV15 and TRBJ2-3; possibly TRBD1 for D (6 bases). The CDR3 runs to 17 residues. Trimming pared 3 bases from V and 3 bases from J, leaving 19 bases between. CDR1 is LNHNV and CDR2 is YYDKDF in the germline V gene (reference sequence).

The genes are TRBV7-9 and TRBJ2-7; TRBD2 aligns across 9 bases. Germline CDR1 SEHNR, CDR2 FQNEAQ (reference sequence). CDR3 length: 15 amino acids. The V segment lost 4 bases and the J segment 3 bases; nucleotides outside the gene matches: 7. CDR3 DNA: TGTGCCAGCAGCTCAGGACTAGCGTATCTCTACGAGCAGTACTTC. It codes for CASSSGLAYLYEQYF.

The chain joins TRBV30 to TRBJ1-1; D is uncertain. The ends were cut back, 0 bases at V and 4 bases at J, with 24 bases in the middle. The CDR3 has 18 residues. Germline V gene sequence: CDR1 GTSNPN, CDR2 SVGIG (reference sequence). The CDR3 DNA is TGTGCCTGGAGTGTAGCTCTGGGGATGGGTGAAGCGGGCACTGAAGCTTTCTTT. Translation gives CAWSVALGMGEAGTEAFF.

The CDR3 nucleotides read TGTGCCAACCGGGGGTTAGAGCAGTACTTC. The encoded protein is CANRGLEQYF. The gene calls are TRBV6-5 and TRBJ2-7, with a weak D call TRBD2 (6 bases). CDR3 length: 10 amino acids. Germline V CDR1 and CDR2: MNHEY, SVGAGI. The germline V and J ends were trimmed by 10 bases and 7 bases, with 11 bases remaining between them.

This chain joins TRBV5-4 and TRBJ2-7; 12 bases map to TRBD2. The germline gives CDR1 SGHNT, CDR2 YYREEE (reference sequence). Unmatched junction bases numbered 4, after V lost 3 bases and J lost 0 bases. The CDR3 loop spans 16 amino acids. CDR3: CASSYGGLAGSYEQYF. The CDR3 bases are TGTGCCAGCAGCTATGGGGGACTAGCGGGCTCCTACGAGCAGTACTTC.

The gene calls are TRBV7-3 and TRBJ2-3; TRBD2 agrees at 12 bases. Germline V gene lookup returns CDR1 SGHTA and CDR2 FQGTGA. J was trimmed by 1 base and V by 1 base; bases with no gene match: 0. CDR3 size: 16 residues. Here the CDR3 reads CASSLRTSGGTDTQYF. The CDR3 coding sequence is TGTGCCAGCAGCTTAAGGACTAGCGGGGGCACAGATACGCAGTATTTT.

The chain joins TRBV5-6 to TRBJ2-1, with 14 bases matching TRBD2. V shed 3 bases, J shed 8 bases, and the junction held 10 bases outside the gene matches. Germline values: CDR1 SGHDT, CDR2 YYEEEE. This CDR3 has 17 residues. CDR3 protein: CASSSPGTSGSLYEQFF. The CDR3 nucleotides are TGTGCCAGCAGCTCCCCCGGGACTAGCGGGAGTCTATATGAGCAGTTCTTC. Full variable domain (outside the CDR3, taken from reference TRBV5-6 and TRBJ2-1): DAGVTQSPTHLIKTRGQQVTLRCSPKSGHDTVSWYQQALGQGPQFIFQYYEEEERQRGNFPDRFSGHQFPNYSSELNVNALLLGDSALYLCASSSPGTSGSLYEQFFGPGTRLTVL.

This chain links TRBV21-1 with TRBJ2-1; TRBD2, the table's D call, was not compared with the DNA. TRBV21-1 is assigned pseudogene status. The CDR3 has 15 residues. The CDR3 sequence: CASKAAGLSYNEQFF. The CDR3 bases are TGTGCCAGCAAGGCAGCGGGTTTATCCTACAATGAGCAGTTCTTC.

The CDR3 sequence: CASSAQGSSNQPQHF. As DNA, the CDR3 is TGTGCCAGCAGTGCGCAGGGATCCAGCAATCAGCCCCAGCATTTT. The J gene is TRBJ1-5, the V gene TRBV6-1, with D tentatively TRBD1 (5 bases). Trimming took 4 bases from V and 1 from J, leaving 11 bases between them. The CDR3 is made up of 15 amino acids. Germline CDR1 and CDR2: MNHNS and SASEGT.

The V and J genes are TRBV18 and TRBJ2-1; TRBD1 aligns across 9 bases. CDR1 is KGHSH, CDR2 LQKENI, per germline. The CDR3 runs to 14 residues. After removal of 6 bases from V and 8 bases from J, the junction contained 8 bases not matched to a gene. The CDR3 nucleotides are TGTGCCAGCTCCCCTCGACAGGGGGGCGATGAGCAGTTCTTC. Its protein product is CASSPRQGGDEQFF.

The chain carries TRBV5-1 and TRBJ1-3; TRBD1 might be the D (6 bases). Trimming took 2 bases from V and 4 from J, leaving 16 bases between them. Germline V lookup: CDR1 SGHRS, CDR2 YFSETQ. The CDR3 extends over 16 amino acids. The CDR3 is CASSFAGVRMGNTIYF. The DNA of the CDR3 is TGCGCCAGCAGCTTCGCAGGGGTTCGTATGGGAAACACCATATATTTT.

The V call is TRBV6-1, the J call TRBJ2-1; TRBD1 might be the D (5 bases). The CDR3 sequence is 12 residues long. Trimming removed 7 bases from V and 6 bases from J, with 10 bases in between. Germline assignment: CDR1 MNHNS and CDR2 SASEGT. Here the CDR3 DNA reads TGTGCCAGCACCAACAGGATCAATGAGCAGTTCTTC. This sequence encodes CASTNRINEQFF.

This chain links TRBV29-1 with TRBJ2-1; 9 positions agree with TRBD2. CDR1 and CDR2 (germline): SQVTM, ANQGSEA. The CDR3 is 12 residues long. The V segment lost 8 bases and the J segment 9 bases; nucleotides outside the gene matches: 8. CDR3 amino acids: CSWRAAGGEQFF. The CDR3 bases are TGCAGCTGGAGGGCAGCGGGAGGTGAGCAGTTCTTC.

The chain has TRBV10-3 and TRBJ1-1, with 9 bases that match TRBD1. The junction had 5 bases not matched to a gene; V was cut back by 5 bases and J by 4 bases. Germline V lookup: CDR1 ENHRY, CDR2 SYGVKD. CDR3 length: 14 amino acids. For the CDR3, the DNA is TGTGCCATCAGTCAACAGGGGGCTGTCACTGAAGCTTTCTTT. This translates into CAISQQGAVTEAFF.

The V and J genes are TRBV2 and TRBJ2-5; D perhaps matches TRBD2 (6 bases). This CDR3 contains 15 residues. The germline V gene encodes CDR1 SNHLY and CDR2 FYNNEI. V was shortened by 7 bases and J by 0 bases, with 15 bases between the two germline ends. The CDR3 here is CASTKMGLDQETQYF. The CDR3 DNA sequence: TGTGCCAGCACTAAAATGGGACTGGACCAAGAGACCCAGTACTTC.

The rearrangement links TRBV5-1 to TRBJ2-7; 8 bases align to TRBD2. The CDR3 sequence is 15 residues long. With V trimmed by 4 bases and J by 6 bases, 12 bases remained unmatched. Germline lookup yields CDR1 SGHRS and CDR2 YFSETQ. In nucleotides, the CDR3 is TGCGCCAGCAGCGCCTTCTCCGGGAGGGCCCCCGAGCAGTACTTC. Translation: CASSAFSGRAPEQYF.

The V and J genes are TRBV7-2 and TRBJ2-7, with 9 bases fitting TRBD2. V gave up 3 bases and J gave up 11 bases; unmatched junction bases: 8. Germline loops: CDR1 SGHTA, CDR2 FQGNSA. The CDR3 sequence is 13 residues long. In DNA, the CDR3 is TGTGCCAGCAGCTTCATCCTAGCGGGACCCAAGTACTTC. Translating gives CASSFILAGPKYF.

This clone showed up many times. The chain uses TRBV6-4 and TRBJ2-5, with 9 bases fitting TRBD1. The CDR3 has 15 amino acids. Per germline, CDR1 MRHNA and CDR2 SNTAGT. V lost 3 bases to trimming and J lost 1 base; unmatched junction nucleotides: 3. The CDR3 region is CASSEGTGSQETQYF. In nucleotides, the CDR3 is TGTGCCAGCAGTGAAGGGACAGGGTCCCAAGAGACCCAGTACTTC.

The rearrangement links TRBV7-2 to TRBJ1-1, with 7 bases identical to TRBD1. CDR3 length: 15 residues. The trim removed 6 bases at V and 2 bases at J, leaving 9 bases unmatched. CDR1 is SGHTA and CDR2 is FQGNSA in the germline V gene. The CDR3 DNA follows: TGTGCCAGCAGGTCTAACAGGGGCCAAAACACTGAAGCTTTCTTT. Translated, it gives CASRSNRGQNTEAFF.

V usage is TRBV6-5 and J usage is TRBJ1-2; D uncertain. The CDR3 contains 13 residues. Trimming shortened V by 6 bases and J by 2 bases, and 10 bases separated the two germline ends. Germline V gene data show CDR1 as MNHEY and CDR2 as SVGAGI. CDR3 protein: CASSPGANYGYTF. DNA of the CDR3: TGTGCCAGCAGCCCGGGAGCCAACTATGGCTACACCTTC.

This clone showed up just a few times. The CDR3 sequence is CASSQKPQGLGYEQYF. DNA of the CDR3: TGCGCCAGCAGTCAAAAACCCCAGGGCCTTGGATACGAGCAGTACTTC. The chain joins TRBV23-1 to TRBJ2-7; tentatively, D is TRBD1 (5 bases). TRBV23-1 qualifies as an ORF whose function is uncertain. Trimming cost V 2 bases and J 4 bases, with 18 bases left between them. This CDR3 is 16 amino acids long.

The chain is built from TRBV29-1 and TRBJ2-7; D is unresolved. This CDR3 is built from 12 residues. Germline assignment: CDR1 SQVTM and CDR2 ANQGSEA. Trimming left V 6 bases short and J 3 bases short, with 12 bases between. CDR3 nucleotide sequence: TGCAGCGTCAGACACAGCAACTACGAGCAGTACTTC. It encodes CSVRHSNYEQYF.

J is TRBJ2-1 and V is TRBV7-2, with 8 bases fitting TRBD2. From germline, CDR1 is SGHTA and CDR2 FQGNSA. After removal of 5 bases from V and 4 bases from J, the junction contained 10 bases not matched to a gene. This CDR3 contains 16 residues. The CDR3 protein is CASSPPGSGGYNEQFF. CDR3 bases: TGTGCCAGCAGCCCCCCAGGGAGCGGGGGTTACAATGAGCAGTTCTTC.

J is TRBJ1-5 and V is TRBV2; 8 bases are a match to TRBD1. J lost 3 bases, V lost 6 bases, and 7 bases had no gene match. The CDR3 is 15 residues long. Germline CDR1 reads SNHLY; CDR2 reads FYNNEI. The CDR3 nucleotides read TGTGCCAGCAGGGTACAGGGGGATAACAATCAGCCCCAGCATTTT. Translation gives CASRVQGDNNQPQHF.

The rearrangement joins TRBV5-1 to TRBJ1-2; D call uncertain. CDR3 length equals 17 residues. Trimming took 0 bases from V and 4 from J, leaving 19 bases between them. Germline CDR1 is SGHRS and CDR2 is YFSETQ. The CDR3 spells CASSLASELIRGYGYTF. CDR3 coding DNA: TGCGCCAGCAGCTTGGCGTCGGAACTTATACGCGGCTATGGCTACACCTTC.

The chain recombines TRBV4-2 with TRBJ2-7, with 9 bases that match TRBD2. CDR1 LGHNA and CDR2 YNFKEQ come from the germline V gene. This CDR3 has 16 amino acids. With 0 bases clipped from V and 0 bases from J, the junction kept 3 bases outside the gene matches. CDR3 amino acids: CASSQESGRPSYEQYF. The CDR3 nucleotides are TGTGCCAGCAGCCAAGAGAGCGGGAGGCCCTCCTACGAGCAGTACTTC.